The rows below give T cell receptor beta chains drawn from one sample of a study of Graves' ophthalmopathy and Graves' hyperthyroidism. TCRdb called the multiplex PCR reads again in MiXCR, with one record for every CDR3 protein. The sample includes 600,000 to 650,000 distinct CDR3 sequences, about a fifth of them seen just once. Sequencing was performed on peripheral blood. The receptors stem from a woman between 18 and 30 years old with stable Graves' hyperthyroidism. Some clones in this sample may be carry-over from other donors' samples. The CDR3 runs from the conserved cysteine through the conserved F or W. A D gene is named only where the DNA matches it firmly. Some rows mark clone size as missing; the rest say once, few, many or name a class of expanded clone.

D gene	clone size	V gene	J gene	CDR3 DNA	CDR3 protein
.	few	TRBV11-2	TRBJ1-2	TGTGCCAGCAGCTTAGATGGGAGACAGCCTAACTATGGCTACACCTTC	CASSLDGRQPNYGYTF
.	.	TRBV7-2	TRBJ2-2	TGTGCCAGCAGTTACCTACTAGTTCGGGCCGGGGAGCTGTTTTTT	CASSYLLVRAGELFF
TRBD1	.	TRBV28	TRBJ1-2	TGTGCCAGCAGACCAGGGGGGGCGTTCGATGGCTACACCTTC	CASRPGGAFDGYTF
TRBD2	many	TRBV7-3	TRBJ2-5	TGTGCCAGCAGCGTCGGACTAGCGGGGGAAGAGACCCAGTACTTC	CASSVGLAGEETQYF
TRBD1	many	TRBV6-2/TRBV6-3	TRBJ1-5	TGTGCCAGCAGTTACCGGGACAGGCCCGGACAGCCCCAGCATTTT	CASSYRDRPGQPQHF
.	.	TRBV11-1	TRBJ1-2	TGTGCCAGCAGGGCTAAGACCTTC	CASRAKTF
TRBD1	few	TRBV11-1	TRBJ2-2	TGTGCCAGCAGTGACCGACAGGGATATAACACCGGGGAGCTGTTTTTT	CASSDRQGYNTGELFF
.	many	TRBV30	TRBJ2-5	TGTGCCTGGAGTGATACAGGTTGGCGAGAGACCCAGTACTTC	CAWSDTGWRETQYF
.	many	TRBV6-5	TRBJ1-3	TGTGCCAGCAGTTACTCGAGCTCTGGAAACACCATATATTTT	CASSYSSSGNTIYF
.	many	TRBV9	TRBJ1-2	TGTGCCAGCAGCCCGAACGACCTGGTAGCTAACTATGGCTACACCTTC	CASSPNDLVANYGYTF
.	few	TRBV3-1	TRBJ2-5	TGTGCCAGCAGCCAAGAAAGTTCGGGGGCGGCCCAGACCCAGTACTTC	CASSQESSGAAQTQYF
TRBD1	.	TRBV7-9	TRBJ1-2	TGTGCCAGCAGCTTACGACAGGGGAGTGATGGCTACACCTTC	CASSLRQGSDGYTF
TRBD1	.	TRBV9	TRBJ2-7	TGTGCCAGCAGCGAGTCCCCGACAGGGGTCCACGAGCAGTACTTC	CASSESPTGVHEQYF
.	many	TRBV15	TRBJ2-7	TGTGCCACCAGCAGAGATGGGGGGGCTTACTACGAGCAGTACTTC	CATSRDGGAYYEQYF
.	few	TRBV24-1	TRBJ2-7	TGTGCCACCAGTGAACCCGACAGCCATCCTCCCTACGAGCAGTACTTC	CATSEPDSHPPYEQYF
.	.	TRBV12-3/TRBV12-4	TRBJ1-1	TGTGCCAGCAGTTTTCAGGTTTACACTGAAGCTTTCTTT	CASSFQVYTEAFF
TRBD2	.	TRBV6-2/TRBV6-3	TRBJ2-7	TGTGCCAGCCGGGAGGTCTACTACGAGCAGTACTTC	CASREVYYEQYF
.	many	TRBV6-1	TRBJ1-3	TGTGCCAGCAGACCGCAGGGAAACACCATATATTTT	CASRPQGNTIYF
.	many	TRBV6-5	TRBJ1-2	TGTGCCAGCAGTTACTCCAAGGCGGACTATGGCTACACCTTC	CASSYSKADYGYTF
TRBD1	.	TRBV6-2/TRBV6-3	TRBJ1-5	TGTGCCAGCAGGGGGACAGGGCGAGATCAGCCCCAGCATTTT	CASRGTGRDQPQHF
TRBD1	many	TRBV2	TRBJ1-5	TGTGCCAGCAGCGTTGGGACAGGGAGAGGACAGCCCCAGCATTTT	CASSVGTGRGQPQHF
TRBD1	many	TRBV6-4	TRBJ1-1	TGTGCCAGCAGAGTTGCCTTACCCCGGGACAGGGGGTCGAACACTGAAGCTTTCTTT	CASRVALPRDRGSNTEAFF
.	few	TRBV5-1	TRBJ1-2	TGCGCCAGCAGCTTGGCCGGTGACAACCGCTATGGCTACACCTTC	CASSLAGDNRYGYTF
.	.	TRBV28	TRBJ2-7	TGTGCCAGCAGAGAGAGGGGCAGGGGTTACGAGCAGTACTTC	CASRERGRGYEQYF
TRBD2	many	TRBV2	TRBJ2-5	TGTGCCAGCAGTGAAAGACTAGCGGGAGGGCCTAGGAGAGAGACCCAGTACTTC	CASSERLAGGPRRETQYF
TRBD2	few	TRBV7-9	TRBJ2-7	TGTGCCAGCAGGACGGGGGGGGCCCCCACGTACGAGCAGTACTTC	CASRTGGAPTYEQYF
TRBD2	.	TRBV12-3/TRBV12-4	TRBJ2-7	TGTGCCAGCAGCACTAGCGCCCAGCCCCCCCACGAGCAGTACTTC	CASSTSAQPPHEQYF